This T cell receptor beta chain was documented in a study of T cell changes during pregnancy in multiple sclerosis. The repertoire was sequenced with immunoSEQ multiplex PCR; TCRdb's copy has only in-frame clones and lacks some. The table shows over 70,000 clones, with approximately 94% occurring only once. The sample in question was peripheral blood, obtained in the third trimester of pregnancy. The sequence was obtained from a female donor with multiple sclerosis, enrolled in a pregnancy study.

CDR3 amino acids: CASSFPRVAGDNEQFF. The DNA for the CDR3 is TGTGCCAGCAGCTTCCCTAGGGTAGCGGGAGACAATGAGCAGTTCTTC. The gene calls are TRBV7-9 and TRBJ2-1, with TRBD2 matching over 9 bases. Germline loops: CDR1 SEHNR, CDR2 FQNEAQ (reference sequence). The J segment lost 5 bases and the V segment lost 3 bases, leaving 8 bases of the junction unmatched. The CDR3 is 16 amino acids.